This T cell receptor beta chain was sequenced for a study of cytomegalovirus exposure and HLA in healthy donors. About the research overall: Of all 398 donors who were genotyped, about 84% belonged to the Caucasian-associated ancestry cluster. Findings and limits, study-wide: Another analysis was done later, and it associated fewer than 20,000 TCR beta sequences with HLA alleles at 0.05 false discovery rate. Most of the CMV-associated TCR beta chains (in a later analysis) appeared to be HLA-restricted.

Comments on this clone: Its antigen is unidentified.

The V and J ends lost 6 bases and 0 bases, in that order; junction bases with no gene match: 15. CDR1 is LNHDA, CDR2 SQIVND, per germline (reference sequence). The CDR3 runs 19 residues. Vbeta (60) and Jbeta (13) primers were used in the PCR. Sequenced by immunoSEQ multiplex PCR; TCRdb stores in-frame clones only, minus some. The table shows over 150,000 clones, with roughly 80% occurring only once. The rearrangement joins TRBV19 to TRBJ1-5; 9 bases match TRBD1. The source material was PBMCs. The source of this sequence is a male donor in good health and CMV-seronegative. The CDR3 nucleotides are TGTGCCAGTAGCCATGGATGGGACAGGGCCTTGGTTAGCAATCAGCCCCAGCATTTT. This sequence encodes CASSHGWDRALVSNQPQHF.